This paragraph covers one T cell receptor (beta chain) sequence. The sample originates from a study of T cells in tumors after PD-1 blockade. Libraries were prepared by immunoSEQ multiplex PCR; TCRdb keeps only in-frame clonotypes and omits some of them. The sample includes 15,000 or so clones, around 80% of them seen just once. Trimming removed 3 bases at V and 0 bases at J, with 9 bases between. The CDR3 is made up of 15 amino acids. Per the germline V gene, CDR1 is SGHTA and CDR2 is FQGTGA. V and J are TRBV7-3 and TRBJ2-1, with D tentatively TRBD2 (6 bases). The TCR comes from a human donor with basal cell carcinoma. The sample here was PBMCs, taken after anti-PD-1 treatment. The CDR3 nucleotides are TGTGCCAGCAGCTTTCGGGAGAACTCCTACAATGAGCAGTTCTTC. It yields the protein CASSFRENSYNEQFF.